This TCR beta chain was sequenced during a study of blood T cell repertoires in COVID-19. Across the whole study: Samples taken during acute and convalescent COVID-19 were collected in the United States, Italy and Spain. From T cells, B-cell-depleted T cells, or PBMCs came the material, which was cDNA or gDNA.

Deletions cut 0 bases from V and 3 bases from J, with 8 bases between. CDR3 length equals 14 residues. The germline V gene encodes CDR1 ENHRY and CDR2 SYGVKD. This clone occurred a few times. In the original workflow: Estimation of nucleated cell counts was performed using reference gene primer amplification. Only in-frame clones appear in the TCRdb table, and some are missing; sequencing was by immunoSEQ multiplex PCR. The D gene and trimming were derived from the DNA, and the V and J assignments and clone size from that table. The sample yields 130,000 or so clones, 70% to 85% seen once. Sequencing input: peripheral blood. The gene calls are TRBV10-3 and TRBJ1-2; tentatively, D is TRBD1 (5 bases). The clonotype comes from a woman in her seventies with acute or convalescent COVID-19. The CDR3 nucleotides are TGTGCCATCAGTGAGTCTGGGGGGTACTATGGCTACACCTTC. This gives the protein CAISESGGYYGYTF.